This T cell receptor (beta chain) was sequenced in a study of cytomegalovirus exposure and HLA in healthy donors. Vbeta (60) and Jbeta (13) primers were used in the PCR. Sequencing was performed with immunoSEQ multiplex PCR; in TCRdb, only in-frame clones are kept and a portion is missing. The sample consists of around 170,000 clones, around 78% of them appearing once. Nominally healthy donors were sampled, though unrecorded immune exposures were likely. The CDR3 is 16 amino acids. Unmatched junction bases numbered 9, after V lost 5 bases and J lost 2 bases. Looked up from germline, CDR1 is SGHAT and CDR2 is FQDESV (reference sequence).

Material: PBMCs. This TCR was recovered from a woman in her fifties or sixties in good health and CMV-seropositive. This sequence joins TRBV11-1 and TRBJ2-1; 7 positions agree with TRBD2. The CDR3 region is CASSHSPGRAYNEQFF. CDR3 coding DNA: TGTGCCAGCAGCCACTCCCCTGGGAGGGCCTACAATGAGCAGTTCTTC.